This TCR beta chain was retrieved from a study of cytomegalovirus exposure and HLA in healthy donors. Whole-study findings and limits: According to the study, 160 or so TCR beta chains were cytomegalovirus-associated. Most TCR sequences were uncommon, yet certain public TCRs appeared in many donors.

Of note for this clone: Its antigen is unidentified.

Germline assignment: CDR1 SGHTA and CDR2 FQGNSA. Deletions cut 1 base from V and 0 bases from J, with 11 bases between. The CDR3 loop spans 16 amino acids. Sequencing used immunoSEQ multiplex PCR; TCRdb keeps in-frame clones, though not all of them. The table shows some 59,000 clones, with roughly nine tenths occurring only once. The sequence was obtained from a woman younger than 30 in good health and CMV-seropositive. The chain joins TRBV7-2 to TRBJ2-3; D might be TRBD2 (6 bases). The sequenced sample consisted of PBMCs. This CDR3 is CASSLGWGLSTDTQYF. Written as DNA, the CDR3 is TGTGCCAGCAGCTTAGGCTGGGGACTTAGCACAGATACGCAGTATTTT.